This T cell receptor beta chain was identified in a study of T-cell memory formation after mild COVID-19. TCRalpha and TCRbeta libraries used 5'RACE with constant-segment primers and UMIs. From the 5' RACE reads, TCRdb called clonotypes with MiXCR, one entry per CDR3 protein. The sample has some 15,000 distinct CDR3 sequences; roughly 19% are singletons. The germline V and J ends were trimmed by 11 bases and 4 bases, with 13 bases remaining between them. The CDR3 extends over 12 amino acids. The germline gives CDR1 MNHEY, CDR2 SMNVEV (reference sequence). This clonotype was counted many times. This TCR came from an adult woman who had mild COVID-19 (a few samples of this study predate the infection). Cell type and time point are not known. This chain links TRBV27 with TRBJ2-3, with D possibly TRBD2 on 7 matching bases. The sample consisted of PBMCs or a T cell subset sorted from them (not recorded which). The CDR3 sequence: CAPTGGPDTQYF. The CDR3 DNA reads TGTGCCCCCACGGGGGGCCCAGATACGCAGTATTTT.